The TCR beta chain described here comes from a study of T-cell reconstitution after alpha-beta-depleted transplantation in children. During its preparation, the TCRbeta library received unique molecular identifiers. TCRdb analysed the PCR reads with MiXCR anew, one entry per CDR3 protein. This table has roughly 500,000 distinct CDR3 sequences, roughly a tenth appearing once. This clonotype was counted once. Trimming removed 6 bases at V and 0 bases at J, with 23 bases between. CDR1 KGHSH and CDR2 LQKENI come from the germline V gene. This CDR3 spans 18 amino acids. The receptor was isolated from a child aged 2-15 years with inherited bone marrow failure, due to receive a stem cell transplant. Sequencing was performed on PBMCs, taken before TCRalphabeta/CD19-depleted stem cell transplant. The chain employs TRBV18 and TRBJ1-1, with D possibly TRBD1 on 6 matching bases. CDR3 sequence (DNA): TGTGCCAGCTCCCCTGCCATCGGGGGACACTTCATGAACACTGAAGCTTTCTTT. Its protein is CASSPAIGGHFMNTEAFF.